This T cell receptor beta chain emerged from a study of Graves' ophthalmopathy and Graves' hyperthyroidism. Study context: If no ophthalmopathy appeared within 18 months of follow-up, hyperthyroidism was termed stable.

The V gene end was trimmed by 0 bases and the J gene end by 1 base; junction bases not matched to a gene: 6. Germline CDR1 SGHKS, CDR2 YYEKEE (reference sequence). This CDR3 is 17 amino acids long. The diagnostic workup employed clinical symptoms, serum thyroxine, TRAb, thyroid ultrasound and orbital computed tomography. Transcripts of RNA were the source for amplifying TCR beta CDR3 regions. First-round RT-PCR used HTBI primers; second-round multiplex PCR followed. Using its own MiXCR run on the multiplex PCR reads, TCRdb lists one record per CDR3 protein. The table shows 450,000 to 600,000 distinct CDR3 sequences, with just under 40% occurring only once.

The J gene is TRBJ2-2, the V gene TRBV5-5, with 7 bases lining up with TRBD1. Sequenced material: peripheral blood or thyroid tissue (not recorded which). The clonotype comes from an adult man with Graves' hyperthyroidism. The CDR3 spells CASSLGQGAENTGELFF. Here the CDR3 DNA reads TGTGCCAGCAGCTTGGGACAGGGAGCGGAGAACACCGGGGAGCTGTTTTTT.